The rows below give T cell receptor beta chains drawn from one sample of a study of regulatory T cells in long-lasting Graves disease. MiXCR was run by TCRdb on the multiplex PCR reads, yielding one entry per CDR3 protein. This table has fewer than 650,000 distinct CDR3 sequences, 15% to 20% appearing once. This sample also belongs to another study, concerning T cells in Graves' hyperthyroidism and ophthalmopathy.

Sample: peripheral blood mononuclear cells (PBMCs), taken at new diagnosis, from a patient treated with antithyroid drugs. The receptor set was obtained from a man aged 18 to 30 with Graves disease. The CDR3 runs from the conserved cysteine through the conserved F or W. Each record gives: CDR3 DNA, CDR3 protein, D gene, J gene, CDR3 length, V gene, clone size. D genes are given only for firm matches. Some rows have no size entry. The others give once, few or many, or a class for an expanded clone.

CDR3nt: TGTGCCTGGGATATCGACGGGGCGGCTGTGCCTGGAAACACCATATATTTT
CDR3aa: CAWDIDGAAVPGNTIYF
d_gene: -
j_gene: TRBJ1-3
len: 17
v_gene: TRBV30
abundance: -

CDR3nt: TGCAGTGCTAGAGGGACAGGGGGGCGAAATAGCAATCAGCCCCAGCATTTT
CDR3aa: CSARGTGGRNSNQPQHF
d_gene: TRBD1
j_gene: TRBJ1-5
len: 17
v_gene: TRBV20-1
abundance: few

CDR3nt: TGTGCCAGCAGCTTAGACCTGTTTGAGCAGTTCTTC
CDR3aa: CASSLDLFEQFF
d_gene: -
j_gene: TRBJ2-1
len: 12
v_gene: TRBV7-8
abundance: many

CDR3nt: TGTGCCAGTAGTGCGACAAGCTGGGGCTACACCTTC
CDR3aa: CASSATSWGYTF
d_gene: -
j_gene: TRBJ1-2
len: 12
v_gene: TRBV19
abundance: -

CDR3nt: TGTGCCTGGAGTCCTAGGGTGCTCTATGGCTACACCTTC
CDR3aa: CAWSPRVLYGYTF
d_gene: -
j_gene: TRBJ1-2
len: 13
v_gene: TRBV30
abundance: few

CDR3nt: TGTGCCAGCAGCCCACTAGCGGGAGAAATTCATGAGCAGTTCTTC
CDR3aa: CASSPLAGEIHEQFF
d_gene: TRBD2
j_gene: TRBJ2-1
len: 15
v_gene: TRBV3-1
abundance: few

CDR3nt: TGCAGCGTTGGCGGGCGGACTAGCGCAACAGTCGGGGAGCAGTACTTC
CDR3aa: CSVGGRTSATVGEQYF
d_gene: TRBD2
j_gene: TRBJ2-7
len: 16
v_gene: TRBV29-1
abundance: many

CDR3nt: TGTGCCACCAGCGGTTCCAACCGCAATGAGCAGTTCTTC
CDR3aa: CATSGSNRNEQFF
d_gene: -
j_gene: TRBJ2-1
len: 13
v_gene: TRBV15
abundance: many

CDR3nt: TGCAGTGCTAGCAGGGGCCGCGGGCGCGAGCAGTACTTC
CDR3aa: CSASRGRGREQYF
d_gene: -
j_gene: TRBJ2-7
len: 13
v_gene: TRBV20-1
abundance: -

CDR3nt: TGTGCCAGCAGTTTAGTTACTAGCGGGAGTTTCGGCATTCAGTACTTC
CDR3aa: CASSLVTSGSFGIQYF
d_gene: TRBD2
j_gene: TRBJ2-4
len: 16
v_gene: TRBV28
abundance: many

CDR3nt: TGTGCCAGCAGCCAGGGACTAGCGGGAGTTTGGACCGGGGAGCTGTTTTTT
CDR3aa: CASSQGLAGVWTGELFF
d_gene: TRBD2
j_gene: TRBJ2-2
len: 17
v_gene: TRBV14
abundance: few

CDR3nt: TGTGCCAGCAGCCACCAAAACGGAGATCAGCCCCAGCATTTT
CDR3aa: CASSHQNGDQPQHF
d_gene: -
j_gene: TRBJ1-5
len: 14
v_gene: TRBV7-9
abundance: -

CDR3nt: TGTGCCATCCTTAAGGGTATTAACACCGGGGAGCTGTTTTTT
CDR3aa: CAILKGINTGELFF
d_gene: -
j_gene: TRBJ2-2
len: 14
v_gene: TRBV10-3
abundance: few

CDR3nt: TGTGCCAGCAGCCAAGATTTGCACGAGCAGTACTTC
CDR3aa: CASSQDLHEQYF
d_gene: -
j_gene: TRBJ2-7
len: 12
v_gene: TRBV3-1
abundance: many

CDR3nt: TGTGCCAGTACCCCCGGGGCACCTAGCCTCGAGCAGTACTTC
CDR3aa: CASTPGAPSLEQYF
d_gene: -
j_gene: TRBJ2-7
len: 14
v_gene: TRBV19
abundance: -

CDR3nt: TGCAGTGCTAGGCCCCGGGACAGGGGTGGTGAAAAACTGTTTTTT
CDR3aa: CSARPRDRGGEKLFF
d_gene: TRBD1
j_gene: TRBJ1-4
len: 15
v_gene: TRBV20-1
abundance: -

CDR3nt: TGTGCCAGCACCCAAGGGGACAAACCCTATGGCTACACCTTC
CDR3aa: CASTQGDKPYGYTF
d_gene: -
j_gene: TRBJ1-2
len: 14
v_gene: TRBV5-6
abundance: -

CDR3nt: TGCAGTGCTAGGCCCGGGAACTCCTACGAGCAGTACTTC
CDR3aa: CSARPGNSYEQYF
d_gene: -
j_gene: TRBJ2-7
len: 13
v_gene: TRBV20-1
abundance: -

CDR3nt: TGCAGTGCTCGAAGGTCCGATAAGTCCGAGAAACCAGTCTTC
CDR3aa: CSARRSDKSEKPVF
d_gene: -
j_gene: TRBJ2-7
len: 14
v_gene: TRBV20-1
abundance: few

CDR3nt: TGCAGTGCTGGGACTAGCGGGAGGGAGAACGAGCAGTACTTC
CDR3aa: CSAGTSGRENEQYF
d_gene: TRBD2
j_gene: TRBJ2-7
len: 14
v_gene: TRBV20-1
abundance: many

CDR3nt: TGTGCCAGCAGTTCTCCCCCCAGGACAGGGGGCTCTGGAGCTTTCTTT
CDR3aa: CASSSPPRTGGSGAFF
d_gene: TRBD1
j_gene: TRBJ1-1
len: 16
v_gene: TRBV28
abundance: many

CDR3nt: TGTGCCAGCAGCAGGGACGGCGGAAATCAGCCCCAGCATTTT
CDR3aa: CASSRDGGNQPQHF
d_gene: -
j_gene: TRBJ1-5
len: 14
v_gene: TRBV6-1
abundance: -

CDR3nt: TGTGCCAGCAGCCAAGAGGCCCTGGGATTTAATGAAAAACTGTTTTTT
CDR3aa: CASSQEALGFNEKLFF
d_gene: -
j_gene: TRBJ1-4
len: 16
v_gene: TRBV14
abundance: few

CDR3nt: TGTGCCAGCAGTGGAGAGGGGATAATGGAGACCCAGTACTTC
CDR3aa: CASSGEGIMETQYF
d_gene: -
j_gene: TRBJ2-5
len: 14
v_gene: TRBV25-1
abundance: few

CDR3nt: TGTGCCAGCAGTGGGACTAGCGTCGAGCAGTTCTTC
CDR3aa: CASSGTSVEQFF
d_gene: TRBD2
j_gene: TRBJ2-1
len: 12
v_gene: TRBV12-3/TRBV12-4
abundance: many

CDR3nt: TGTGCCAGCAGTTTATACCCGACGTCTTTCTACGAGCAGTACTTC
CDR3aa: CASSLYPTSFYEQYF
d_gene: -
j_gene: TRBJ2-7
len: 15
v_gene: TRBV27
abundance: many

CDR3nt: TGTGCCTGGAGTGTAGGTCGGGGAGCGACCTACGAGCAGTACTTC
CDR3aa: CAWSVGRGATYEQYF
d_gene: -
j_gene: TRBJ2-7
len: 15
v_gene: TRBV30
abundance: many

CDR3nt: TGTGCCACCAGTGACGGGACCCGATGGGACAATGAGCAGTTCTTC
CDR3aa: CATSDGTRWDNEQFF
d_gene: -
j_gene: TRBJ2-1
len: 15
v_gene: TRBV24-1
abundance: few

CDR3nt: TGCGCCAGCAGCCAAGATCTCTGGGACAGCAACTATGGCTACACCTTC
CDR3aa: CASSQDLWDSNYGYTF
d_gene: TRBD1
j_gene: TRBJ1-2
len: 16
v_gene: TRBV4-1
abundance: -

CDR3nt: TGTGCCAGCAGCTTAGTAGGGACTAGCGGGAACAATGAGCAGTTCTTC
CDR3aa: CASSLVGTSGNNEQFF
d_gene: TRBD2
j_gene: TRBJ2-1
len: 16
v_gene: TRBV7-3
abundance: -

CDR3nt: TGTGCCGGCGGACACTCCTACAATGAGCAGTTCTTC
CDR3aa: CAGGHSYNEQFF
d_gene: -
j_gene: TRBJ2-1
len: 12
v_gene: TRBV28
abundance: few

CDR3nt: TGTGCCAGTAGTACACACGGGGGACCCTACAATGAGCAGTTCTTC
CDR3aa: CASSTHGGPYNEQFF
d_gene: -
j_gene: TRBJ2-1
len: 15
v_gene: TRBV19
abundance: -

CDR3nt: TGTGCCAGCAGCACGATCCGGGGGATAGATACGCAGTATTTT
CDR3aa: CASSTIRGIDTQYF
d_gene: -
j_gene: TRBJ2-3
len: 14
v_gene: TRBV28
abundance: many

CDR3nt: TGTGCCAGCAGCTTAAAAGGACTAGCTCGAAGAGGGGAGCTGTTTTTT
CDR3aa: CASSLKGLARRGELFF
d_gene: TRBD2
j_gene: TRBJ2-2
len: 16
v_gene: TRBV7-9
abundance: -

CDR3nt: TGTGCCAGCAGACAGGAGGCCTACACAGATACGCAGTATTTT
CDR3aa: CASRQEAYTDTQYF
d_gene: -
j_gene: TRBJ2-3
len: 14
v_gene: TRBV2
abundance: -

CDR3nt: TGCGCCAGCAGTTACGGTCGACAGAGGAACACTGAAGCTTTCTTT
CDR3aa: CASSYGRQRNTEAFF
d_gene: -
j_gene: TRBJ1-1
len: 15
v_gene: TRBV4-1
abundance: few

CDR3nt: TGTGCCAGCAGTTTATACGGCGTGCGGATCGGACTAGCGGGAGACTATACGCAGTATTTT
CDR3aa: CASSLYGVRIGLAGDYTQYF
d_gene: TRBD2
j_gene: TRBJ2-3
len: 20
v_gene: TRBV27
abundance: -

CDR3nt: TGTGCCAGCAGGATACAGGGTTCAGCAACTAATGAAAAACTGTTTTTT
CDR3aa: CASRIQGSATNEKLFF
d_gene: -
j_gene: TRBJ1-4
len: 16
v_gene: TRBV5-5
abundance: few

CDR3nt: TGCAGTGCTCCCTCCCTGGGTGCAGATACGCAGTATTTT
CDR3aa: CSAPSLGADTQYF
d_gene: -
j_gene: TRBJ2-3
len: 13
v_gene: TRBV20-1
abundance: many

CDR3nt: TGTGCCAGTAGCTTTACTAGCGGAAAATACGAGCAGTACTTC
CDR3aa: CASSFTSGKYEQYF
d_gene: TRBD2
j_gene: TRBJ2-7
len: 14
v_gene: TRBV11-2
abundance: many

CDR3nt: TGTGCCAGCAGCCCCCGGACTGGGTGGAACGACGAGCAGTACTTC
CDR3aa: CASSPRTGWNDEQYF
d_gene: -
j_gene: TRBJ2-7
len: 15
v_gene: TRBV7-9
abundance: -

CDR3nt: TGTGCCACCAGCCCGACTAGCGGGAGTGATACGCAGTATTTT
CDR3aa: CATSPTSGSDTQYF
d_gene: TRBD2
j_gene: TRBJ2-3
len: 14
v_gene: TRBV15
abundance: -

CDR3nt: TGCGCCAGCAGCGCCGGCCAGGGGGCGAGAAACACCATATATTTT
CDR3aa: CASSAGQGARNTIYF
d_gene: TRBD1
j_gene: TRBJ1-3
len: 15
v_gene: TRBV5-1
abundance: -

CDR3nt: TGCGCCAGCAGTGAGACGTCCCGAGAAAAACTGTTTTTT
CDR3aa: CASSETSREKLFF
d_gene: -
j_gene: TRBJ1-4
len: 13
v_gene: TRBV10-2
abundance: many

CDR3nt: TGTGCCAGCAGCCCCCCCGGGACTAGGGTCGAGCAGTACTTC
CDR3aa: CASSPPGTRVEQYF
d_gene: TRBD2
j_gene: TRBJ2-7
len: 14
v_gene: TRBV3-1
abundance: many

CDR3nt: TGTGCCAGCTCACCACAAGGGAGCTCCTACGAGCAGTACTTC
CDR3aa: CASSPQGSSYEQYF
d_gene: -
j_gene: TRBJ2-7
len: 14
v_gene: TRBV18
abundance: many

CDR3nt: TGTGCCAGCACAATTGGGGGTTCCTACGAGCAGTACTTC
CDR3aa: CASTIGGSYEQYF
d_gene: -
j_gene: TRBJ2-7
len: 13
v_gene: TRBV12-3/TRBV12-4
abundance: many

CDR3nt: TGTGCCAGCACCGGAAGCCCCGGGACAGGCGACACTGAAGCTTTCTTT
CDR3aa: CASTGSPGTGDTEAFF
d_gene: TRBD1
j_gene: TRBJ1-1
len: 16
v_gene: TRBV2
abundance: many

CDR3nt: TGCAGTGCTAGAGATTCAGGACTAGCTCGGGAGACCCAGTACTTC
CDR3aa: CSARDSGLARETQYF
d_gene: TRBD2
j_gene: TRBJ2-5
len: 15
v_gene: TRBV20-1
abundance: many

CDR3nt: TGTGCCAGCAGCCCGCATTCGGGAGGGACCAACGAGCAGTACTTC
CDR3aa: CASSPHSGGTNEQYF
d_gene: TRBD2
j_gene: TRBJ2-7
len: 15
v_gene: TRBV9
abundance: -

CDR3nt: TGCGCCAGCAGCTCCGAAGGAGGGCCATACAATGAGCAGTTCTTC
CDR3aa: CASSSEGGPYNEQFF
d_gene: -
j_gene: TRBJ2-1
len: 15
v_gene: TRBV5-1
abundance: -